This T cell receptor beta chain derives from a study of blood T cells in healthy people across ages (dated by TCRdb to 2014 to 2015). Background on the whole study: In model experiments, template switching captured roughly one uniquely barcoded TCR beta cDNA molecule for every two T cells. Using deep sequencing normalized with unique cDNA molecular identifiers, the study measured how TCR beta repertoire diversity changes with age. Two additional independent replicas of 1 million unique cDNA reads from the same blood draw were analyzed for two donors (one aged 18 to 30 and one aged 80 or older). Four age groups were formed from the donors: young (average roughly 15 years), middle-aged (approximately 40), aged (approximately 60) and long-lived (about 80).

Overall study results and their limits: Estimates of total diversity from one million sequenced T cells were regarded as lower bounds and underestimates. A strong correlation was found between observed TCR beta diversity and the percentage of naive T cells measured by flow cytometry. As age increased, observed TCR beta diversity per million T cells dropped in a roughly linear way, and a significant reduction was already evident by age about 40. Compared with the aged group, the long-lived group had more naive CD4+ T cells, fewer expanded clones and increased TCR diversity, a pattern suggesting age selection. Donor CMV infection status was unknown, potentially confounding age-related changes in expanded clonotypes. Conclusive comparison of naive and antigen-experienced compartments was prevented by the profiling of bulk unsorted PBMCs.

The library was prepared using 5' RACE. Sequencer: Illumina HiSeq 2500. A second PCR of about 6 to 11 cycles was performed with a sample-barcoded 5' primer and a J-beta primer mix. A unique molecular identifier was introduced onto each TCR beta cDNA molecule by a template-switch 5' adaptor carrying 12 random nucleotides. Each sample yielded at least 2.5 million CDR3-containing paired-end reads. First-strand cDNA synthesis was performed from all RNA using the Mint cDNA synthesis kit, with priming by a TRBC-specific oligonucleotide. Following uracil-DNA glycosylase treatment, a first 18-cycle PCR with universal primers M1SS and BC2_uni_R was performed on all cDNA. As for the original processing: For normalization, 1 million high-quality reads were randomly selected from each sample, with every read carrying a distinct molecular identifier. Instead of being binned into consensus sequences, reads that shared molecular identifiers were thrown out. MiTCR, with a Q25 quality threshold and the strictest error-elimination algorithm, was used for CDR3 identification, clonotype clustering and error correction. A nonparametric unseen species model using Euler transformation provided a lower-bound estimate of total TCR beta diversity. Clones were called with MiXCR by TCRdb after fastp trimmed the public reads at Q25, and only in-frame beta chains were retained. Every distinct CDR3 protein forms one entry, paired with its most common genes and DNA. In this record, the V and J calls reflect TCRdb's handling and not the investigators' own analysis. The sample table shows over a million distinct CDR3 sequences, and approximately 25% are seen once. The ten largest clones add up to around 0.75% of the sample.

To note about this clonotype: Its antigen remains unidentified. Per-nucleotide qualities are absent, and no much larger clonotype sits a single base away.

Donors were a few dozen systemically healthy Caucasian individuals from Russia aged roughly 6 to 90 years. Each donor gave 8 to 10 milliliters of peripheral blood, collected into EDTA-treated Vacutainer tubes. Ficoll-Paque density-gradient centrifugation was used to isolate PBMCs, with at least 6 million per sample. Total RNA was extracted from PBMCs with Trizol reagent, with at least 6 micrograms obtained per sample. For every donor, flow cytometry on a PBMC aliquot measured the percentage of naive CD45RAhigh/CD27high T cells. Compared with germline, V lacks 0 bases and J lacks 8 bases; bases without a gene match: 25. The CDR3 goes from the cysteine to the phenylalanine over 21 residues. Just the 63-base CDR3 DNA is kept, in frame starting at base 1. CDR1 and CDR2 (SGDLS, YYNGEE) derive from the germline V gene. Another study also made use of these data, one on T cells of mothers and their children. The second study also describes: Donors were nine systemically healthy Caucasian individuals: three mothers and their six children. cDNA synthesis consumed the entire amount of extracted RNA, loaded at approximately 1.6 ug RNA in each 15 ul reaction. Sample barcodes and 2-4 random nucleotides were added via the M1S primer in the second PCR. Each mother yielded over 8.5 million TCR beta CDR3 reads and each child some 3 million reads. In both related and unrelated pairs, thymic selection shapes the output of TCR recombination in a similar way, with inherited differences having only a minor effect. Normalized repertoire overlap was always found to be slightly, but never significantly, higher in related mother-child pairs than in unrelated mother-child pairs. Persistent microchimeric T cell clones were not detected, at a sensitivity of about 99 clones per million clonotypes. Deep NGS was used in the study to compare the TCR beta repertoires of mothers and children and to look for features that separate related mother-child pairs from unrelated individuals. On average, the children were approximately 11 +/- 4 years old, while the mothers were 40 +/- 4 years old. After adapters were ligated using NEBNext reagents, the libraries underwent 100+100 nt paired-end sequencing on an Illumina HiSeq 2000. To prevent cross-contamination, the mother and child libraries were prepared one month apart and sequenced in separate runs. Between roughly 500,000 and 2,300,000 distinct TCR beta clonotypes were identified per donor. Naive TCR beta clonotypes were estimated from low-frequency clonotypes matched to each donor's FACS-determined naive share, without sorting.

Sequencing was carried out using blood. This sequence was found in a girl aged 2 to 10 in good health. Rearrangement joined TRBV9 to TRBJ2-1, and TRBD2 aligns with 8 junction nucleotides. The sequenced DNA is TGTGCCAGCAGCGTAGTGGAGCCGGGAAGCGGGAGTGGGGTGGGGATTGATGAGCAGTTCTTC. Protein translation: CASSVVEPGSGSGVGIDEQFF.